This TCR beta chain stems from a study of T-cell reconstitution after alpha-beta-depleted transplantation in children. This clonotype was found many times. The antigen remains undetermined. Unique molecular identifiers were incorporated during preparation of the TCRbeta library. Each CDR3 protein is one row after TCRdb ran MiXCR on the PCR reads. Here the sample spans 200,000 to 250,000 distinct CDR3 sequences, about 8.7% being singletons. The study, taken as a whole, reports: By about two months after transplant, alpha-beta T cells reportedly arose from several hundred graft clones that had expanded. From surviving recipient T cells and thymic progenitors came the high day-60 TCRbeta diversity observed in some patients. When one year had passed after transplant, most T-cell counts and diversity came from newly produced T cells.

V was shortened by 2 bases and J by 7 bases, with 11 bases between the two germline ends. The germline CDR1 and CDR2 sequences are DFQATT and SNEGSKA (reference sequence). CDR3 size: 12 residues. The chain recombines TRBV20-1 with TRBJ1-1; a possible D gene is TRBD1 (5 bases). The material was PBMCs, mostly from graft donor cells, obtained 360 days after TCRalphabeta/CD19-depleted stem cell transplant. This clonotype was obtained from a male patient between 2 and 9 years old who had a stem cell transplant for acute myeloid leukemia, so the T cells may come from the graft donor. The CDR3 sequence is CSARHQGNEAFF. As DNA, the CDR3 is TGCAGTGCTAGACATCAGGGAAATGAAGCTTTCTTT.